This T cell receptor beta chain was recovered during a study of blood T cell repertoires in COVID-19. Study-wide context: Acute-phase and convalescent COVID-19 samples originated in the United States, Italy and Spain. The analysed material was cDNA or gDNA that came from T cells, B-cell-depleted T cells, or PBMCs.

Germline V gives CDR1 MDHEN, CDR2 SYDVKM. The germline V and J ends were trimmed by 3 bases and 0 bases, with 5 bases remaining between them. The CDR3 is 13 residues long. Under the authors' procedure: Scientists estimated how many nucleated cells there were by amplifying reference gene primers. Measured with immunoSEQ multiplex PCR; TCRdb has only the in-frame clones, and not every one. Clonal size and the V and J genes are those of that table, whereas D and trimming came from the DNA. The sample lists 75,000 to 90,000 clones; around 80% were seen once. Sequencing was performed on peripheral blood. The rearrangement links TRBV28 to TRBJ1-1, with D possibly being TRBD1 (5 bases). This clonotype was sampled from a woman in her forties with active or convalescent COVID-19. CDR3 sequence reads: CASSLTVNTEAFF. CDR3 coding DNA: TGTGCCAGCAGTTTGACAGTGAACACTGAAGCTTTCTTT.